This T cell receptor beta chain was documented in a study of PD-L1 blockade in urothelial cancer. Looking at the study overall: Previous chemotherapy exposure amounted to 0 to 3 regimens for patients. The authors examined blood 3 weeks (second dose) and 6 weeks after treatment start. Whole-study results and caveats: Lower pretreatment blood TCR clonality, under the median, predicted better survival, researchers reported.

This CDR3 comprises 15 residues. Germline CDR1 is SEHNR and CDR2 is FQNEAQ (reference sequence). Unmatched junction bases numbered 3, after V lost 5 bases and J lost 2 bases. Concerning this clone itself: Its antigen remains unknown.

TCRdb keeps only in-frame clones here, not all; method: immunoSEQ multiplex PCR. In the table there are over 45,000 clones, 70% to 90% of which are singletons. The chain couples TRBV7-9 to TRBJ2-7, with 13 bases identical to TRBD2. The sequence was obtained from a man aged 55 to 70 with urothelial cancer. The sequencing used PBMCs, collected around atezolizumab (anti-PD-L1) treatment. As DNA, the CDR3 is TGTGCCAGCAGCCTAACTAGCGGGGGGGCCTACGAGCAGTACTTC. Amino acids: CASSLTSGGAYEQYF. The full variable domain, rest sourced from reference TRBV7-9 and TRBJ2-7, is DTGVSQNPRHKITKRGQNVTFRCDPISEHNRLYWYRQTLGQGPEFLTYFQNEAQLEKSRLLSDRFSAERPKGSFSTLEIQRTEQGDSAMYLCASSLTSGGAYEQYFGPGTRLTVT.